This T cell receptor (beta chain) was profiled in a study of blood T cell repertoires in COVID-19. With regard to this clone: Other DNA sequences of this sample code for an identical CDR3.

CDR1 is MDHEN and CDR2 is SYDVKM in the germline V gene. The CDR3 consists of 12 residues. V gave up 2 bases and J gave up 5 bases, with 6 bases separating them. Sequencing used immunoSEQ multiplex PCR; TCRdb keeps in-frame clones, though not all of them. The sample contains 150,000 or so clones, about four fifths of which appear only once. This chain uses TRBV28 with TRBJ2-5; TRBD1 might be the D (6 bases). Sequencing was carried out using peripheral blood. The receptor was isolated from a human donor in a cohort sampled during active COVID-19. CDR3 bases: TGTGCCAGCAGTTTAAGGGGGGAGACCCAGTACTTC. Translated: CASSLRGETQYF.